The present T cell receptor (beta chain) was sequenced within a study of immune cell composition in non-small cell lung cancer. Study-wide findings and caveats: Adenocarcinomas with higher top tumour-associated clone frequency had more reactive TILs. Top 10 clone scores and clonality were higher in squamous than adenocarcinoma.

Notes on this clone: Its matching antigen is unknown.

TCRdb keeps only in-frame clones here, not all; method: immunoSEQ multiplex PCR. The sample shows some 9,200 clones, almost 70% of them seen only once. V was pared by 0 bases and J by 2 bases, with 14 bases of the junction left unmatched. This CDR3 contains 19 residues. The germline gives CDR1 SGHNT, CDR2 YYREEE (reference sequence). The V and J genes are TRBV5-4 and TRBJ2-1; 7 nucleotides align to TRBD1. This clonotype was sampled from a human donor with non-small cell lung cancer. Sequencing was performed on lung tumor tissue. CDR3 DNA: TGTGCCAGCAGCTTGGTAGACAGGGCTTGGATTAGCACCTACAATGAGCAGTTCTTC. As protein: CASSLVDRAWISTYNEQFF.